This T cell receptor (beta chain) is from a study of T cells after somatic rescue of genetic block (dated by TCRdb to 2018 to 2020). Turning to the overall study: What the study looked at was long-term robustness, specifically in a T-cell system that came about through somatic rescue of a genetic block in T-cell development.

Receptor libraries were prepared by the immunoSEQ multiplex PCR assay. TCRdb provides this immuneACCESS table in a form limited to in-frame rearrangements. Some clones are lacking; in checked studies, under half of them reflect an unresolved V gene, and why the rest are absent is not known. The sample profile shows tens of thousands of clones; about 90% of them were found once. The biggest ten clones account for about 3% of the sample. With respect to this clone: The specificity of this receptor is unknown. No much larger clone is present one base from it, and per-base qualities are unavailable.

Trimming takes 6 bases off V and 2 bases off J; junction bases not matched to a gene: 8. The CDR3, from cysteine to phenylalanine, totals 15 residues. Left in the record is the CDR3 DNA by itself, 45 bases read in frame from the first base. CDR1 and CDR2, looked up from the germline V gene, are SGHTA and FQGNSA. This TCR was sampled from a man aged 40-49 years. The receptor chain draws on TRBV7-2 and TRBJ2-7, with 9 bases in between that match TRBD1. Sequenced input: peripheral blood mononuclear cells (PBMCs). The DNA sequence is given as TGTGCCAGCAGTCTTACCGGGACAGGGACCTACGAGCAGTACTTC. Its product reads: CASSLTGTGTYEQYF.